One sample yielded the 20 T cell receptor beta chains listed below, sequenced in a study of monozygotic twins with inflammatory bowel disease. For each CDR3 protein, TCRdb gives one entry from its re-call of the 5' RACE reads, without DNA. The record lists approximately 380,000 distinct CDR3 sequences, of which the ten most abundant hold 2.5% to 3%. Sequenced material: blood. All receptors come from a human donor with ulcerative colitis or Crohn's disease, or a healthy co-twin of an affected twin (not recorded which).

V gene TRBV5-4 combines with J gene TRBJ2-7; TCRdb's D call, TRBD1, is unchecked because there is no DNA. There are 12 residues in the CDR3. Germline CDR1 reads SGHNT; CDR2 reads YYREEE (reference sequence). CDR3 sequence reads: CASSSPDRDRFF.

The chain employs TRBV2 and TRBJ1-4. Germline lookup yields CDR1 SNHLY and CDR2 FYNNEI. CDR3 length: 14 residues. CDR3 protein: CASRWLATNEKLFF. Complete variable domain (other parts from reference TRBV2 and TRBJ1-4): EPEVTQTPSHQVTQMGQEVILRCVPISNHLYFYWYRQILGQKVEFLVSFYNNEISEKSEIFDDQFSVERPDGSNFTLKIRSTKLEDSAMYFCASRWLATNEKLFFGSGTQLSVL.

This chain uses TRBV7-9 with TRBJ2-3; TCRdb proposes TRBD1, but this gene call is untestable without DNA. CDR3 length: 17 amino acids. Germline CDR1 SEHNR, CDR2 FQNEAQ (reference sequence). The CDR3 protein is CASSFPPDGHSTDTQYF.

CDR3 amino acids: CASNQEPGTTNEKLFF. V gene TRBV28 combines with J gene TRBJ1-4; no DNA is available, so the TRBD1 call from TCRdb remains unchecked. Germline lookup yields CDR1 MDHEN and CDR2 SYDVKM. This CDR3 has 16 amino acids.

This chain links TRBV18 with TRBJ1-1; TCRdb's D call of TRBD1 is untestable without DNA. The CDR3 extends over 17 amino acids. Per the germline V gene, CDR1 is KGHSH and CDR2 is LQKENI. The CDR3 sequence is CASSPWAWDSLNTEAFF.

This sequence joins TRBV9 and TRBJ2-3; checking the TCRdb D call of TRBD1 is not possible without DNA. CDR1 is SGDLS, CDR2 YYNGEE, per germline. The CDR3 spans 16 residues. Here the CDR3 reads CASSVGGGQSTDTQYF. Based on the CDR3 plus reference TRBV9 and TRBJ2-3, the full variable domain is DSGVTQTPKHLITATGQRVTLRCSPRSGDLSVYWYQQSLDQGLQFLIQYYNGEERAKGNILERFSAQQFPDLHSELNLSSLELGDSALYFCASSVGGGQSTDTQYFGPGTRLTVL.

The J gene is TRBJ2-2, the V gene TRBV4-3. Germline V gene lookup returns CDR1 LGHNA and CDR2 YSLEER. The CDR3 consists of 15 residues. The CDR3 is CASSQVVPDTGELFF.

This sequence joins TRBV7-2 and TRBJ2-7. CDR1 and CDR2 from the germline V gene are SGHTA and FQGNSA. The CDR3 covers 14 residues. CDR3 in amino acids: CASRTVTASYEQYF.

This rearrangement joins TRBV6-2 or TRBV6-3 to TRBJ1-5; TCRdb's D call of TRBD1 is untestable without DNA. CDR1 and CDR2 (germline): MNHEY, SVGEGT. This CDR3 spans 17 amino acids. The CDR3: CASSLTPQGSWDQPQHF.

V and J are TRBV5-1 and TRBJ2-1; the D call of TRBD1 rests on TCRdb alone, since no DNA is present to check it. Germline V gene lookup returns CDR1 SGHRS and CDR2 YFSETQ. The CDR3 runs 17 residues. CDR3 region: CASSSSIGTPLYNEQFF.

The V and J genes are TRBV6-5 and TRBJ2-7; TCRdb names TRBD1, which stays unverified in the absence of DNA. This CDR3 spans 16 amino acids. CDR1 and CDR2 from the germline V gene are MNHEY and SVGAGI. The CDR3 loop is CASSYSGGAVTYEQYF.

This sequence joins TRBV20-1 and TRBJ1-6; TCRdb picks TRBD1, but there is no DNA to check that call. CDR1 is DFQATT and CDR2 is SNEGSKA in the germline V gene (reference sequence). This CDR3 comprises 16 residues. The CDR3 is CSASNRETPYNSPLHF.

CDR3 residues: CASSLDLDRVYGYTF. The rearrangement joins TRBV13 to TRBJ1-2; TCRdb calls TRBD1, which cannot be checked without DNA. Germline CDR1 is PRHDT and CDR2 is FYEKMQ (reference sequence). This CDR3 has 15 amino acids.

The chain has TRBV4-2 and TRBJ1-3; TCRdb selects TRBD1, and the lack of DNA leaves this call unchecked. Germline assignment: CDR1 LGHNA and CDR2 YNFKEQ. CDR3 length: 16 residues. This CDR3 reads CASSQDRSTGGNTIYF.

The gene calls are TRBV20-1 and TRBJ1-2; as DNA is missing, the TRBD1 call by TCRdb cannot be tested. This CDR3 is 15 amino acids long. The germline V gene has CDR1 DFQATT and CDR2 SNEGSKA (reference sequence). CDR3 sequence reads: CSARARAPGLYGYTF.

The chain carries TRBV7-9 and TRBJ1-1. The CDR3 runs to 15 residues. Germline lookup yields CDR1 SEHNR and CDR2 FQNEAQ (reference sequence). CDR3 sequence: CASSLAGTENTEAFF.

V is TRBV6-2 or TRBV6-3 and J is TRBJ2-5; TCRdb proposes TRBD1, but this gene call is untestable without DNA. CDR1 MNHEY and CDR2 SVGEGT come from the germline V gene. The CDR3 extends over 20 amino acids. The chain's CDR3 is CASSYSSFTGSRGFLETQYF.

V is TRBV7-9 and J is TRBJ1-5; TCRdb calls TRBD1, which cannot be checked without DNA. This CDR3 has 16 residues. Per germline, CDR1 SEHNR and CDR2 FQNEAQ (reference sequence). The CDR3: CASSPGTPNRNQPQHF.

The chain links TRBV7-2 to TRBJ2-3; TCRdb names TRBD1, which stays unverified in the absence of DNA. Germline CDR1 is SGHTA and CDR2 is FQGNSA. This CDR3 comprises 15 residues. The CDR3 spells CASSPPTGGADTQYF.

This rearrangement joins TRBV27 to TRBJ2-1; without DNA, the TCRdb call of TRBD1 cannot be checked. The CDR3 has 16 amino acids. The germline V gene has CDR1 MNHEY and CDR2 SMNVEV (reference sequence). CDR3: CASSLRGPGDRNEQFF.